Following are 10 T cell receptor beta chains from one sample sequenced in a study of T cell repertoires in cytomegalovirus infection. These receptors lack a known antigen. MiXCR, applied by TCRdb to the reads, yields one record per CDR3 protein. The sample has under 350,000 distinct CDR3 sequences, approximately 22% seen once. Sequencing used cultured PBMCs, obtained from culture after CMV antigen stimulation. Receptors were obtained from a human donor in good health (CMV status not recorded). Some clones in this sample may be carry-over from other donors' samples.

The table lists this clonotype with a few counts. The V gene is TRBV7-9, the J gene TRBJ2-1, with 11 bases aligning to TRBD2. CDR1 SEHNR and CDR2 FQNEAQ come from the germline V gene (reference sequence). This CDR3 contains 17 residues. V lost 4 bases and J lost 3; bases outside the gene matches: 8. DNA of the CDR3: TGTGCCAGCAGCTCGGGACCCGGGACTAGCGGCTACAATGAGCAGTTCTTC. Its translation: CASSSGPGTSGYNEQFF.

The rearrangement uses TRBV7-8 and TRBJ1-2; 9 bases agree with TRBD1. The CDR3 loop spans 16 amino acids. Germline CDR1 SGHVS, CDR2 FQNEAQ. J lost 2 bases, V lost 6 bases, and 10 bases had no gene match. CDR3 residues: CASSYFRDRENYGYTF. The CDR3 DNA sequence: TGTGCCAGCAGTTATTTCCGGGACAGGGAAAACTATGGCTACACCTTC.

The rearrangement uses TRBV4-3 and TRBJ2-3; 9 bases line up with TRBD2. Germline assignment: CDR1 LGHNA and CDR2 YSLEER. J gave up 1 base and V 0 bases, and 2 bases lay outside the gene matches. CDR3 length: 16 amino acids. The CDR3 region has the DNA TGCGCCAGCAGCCAAGAGCCTAGCGGGGGCACAGATACGCAGTATTTT. This encodes CASSQEPSGGTDTQYF.

CDR3 protein: CASSQKAGGTRQFF. The CDR3 nucleotides read TGTGCCAGTAGTCAAAAAGCGGGCGGAACGCGGCAGTTCTTC. The V call is TRBV19, the J call TRBJ2-1; possibly TRBD2 for D (6 bases). Per the germline V gene, CDR1 is LNHDA and CDR2 is SQIVND (reference sequence). V lost 5 bases and J lost 12, with 20 bases in between. The CDR3 has 14 residues.

This clonotype was seen a handful of times. The rearrangement links TRBV5-1 to TRBJ1-3, with D possibly being TRBD1 (5 bases). V lost 6 bases and J lost 0, with 13 bases in between. The CDR3 consists of 15 residues. Germline V gives CDR1 SGHRS, CDR2 YFSETQ. This CDR3 is CASTLAGHSGNTIYF. Written as DNA, the CDR3 is TGCGCCAGCACCCTCGCGGGGCACTCTGGAAACACCATATATTTT. Looking up the rest from reference TRBV5-1 and TRBJ1-3 gives the full variable domain: KAGVTQTPRYLIKTRGQQVTLSCSPISGHRSVSWYQQTPGQGLQFLFEYFSETQRNKGNFPGRFSGRQFSNSRSEMNVSTLELGDSALYLCASTLAGHSGNTIYFGEGSWLTVV.

This clonotype was counted many times. The gene calls are TRBV7-3 and TRBJ2-1; 9 nucleotides match TRBD2. The germline V gene has CDR1 SGHTA and CDR2 FQGTGA. V was clipped by 3 bases and J by 8 bases; unmatched bases: 5. CDR3 size: 14 residues. This CDR3 is CASSFSGSIDEQFF. The CDR3 nucleotides are TGTGCCAGCAGCTTTAGCGGGAGTATCGATGAGCAGTTCTTC.

The rearrangement links TRBV7-9 to TRBJ1-2; 8 bases map to TRBD1. The CDR3 extends over 16 amino acids. V was pared by 5 bases and J by 7 bases, with 15 bases of the junction left unmatched. CDR1 is SEHNR, CDR2 FQNEAQ, per germline (reference sequence). CDR3 loop: CASSREWTGPSSGYTF. As DNA, the CDR3 is TGTGCCAGCAGCCGGGAATGGACAGGGCCTTCTTCTGGCTACACCTTC.

This clonotype was recorded at least ten times. The chain is built from TRBV27 and TRBJ2-7; 10 bases map to TRBD2. Germline V gives CDR1 MNHEY, CDR2 SMNVEV (reference sequence). With V trimmed by 5 bases and J by 4 bases, 11 bases remained unmatched. The CDR3 contains 16 residues. The CDR3 reads CASSSLSSGRGYEQYF. In DNA form, the CDR3 reads TGTGCCAGCAGTAGTCTCTCGAGCGGGAGGGGGTACGAGCAGTACTTC.

The chain employs TRBV28 and TRBJ1-2; D not certain. The CDR3 extends over 12 amino acids. CDR1 and CDR2 from the germline V gene are MDHEN and SYDVKM. V was trimmed by 3 bases and J by 3 bases, leaving 5 bases between them. The CDR3 loop reads CASSFSHYGYTF. In DNA form, the CDR3 reads TGTGCCAGCAGTTTTTCTCACTATGGCTACACCTTC.

This clonotype has just a few counts. V and J are TRBV11-3 and TRBJ2-1, with 10 bases matching TRBD1. Germline values: CDR1 SGHNT, CDR2 YENEEA. The CDR3 has 17 residues. V trimming: 1 base; J trimming: 7 bases; junction bases outside the gene matches: 10. CDR3 DNA: TGTGCCAGCAGCTTAGGGACCGGGACAGGGGTATGGAATGAGCAGTTCTTC. Translating gives CASSLGTGTGVWNEQFF. Based on the CDR3 plus reference TRBV11-3 and TRBJ2-1, the full variable domain is EAGVVQSPRYKIIEKKQPVAFWCNPISGHNTLYWYLQNLGQGPELLIRYENEEAVDDSQLPKDRFSAERLKGVDSTLKIQPAELGDSAVYLCASSLGTGTGVWNEQFFGPGTRLTVL.